This T cell receptor beta chain was sequenced in a study of a mutant IDH1 vaccine in newly diagnosed glioma. Looking at the study overall: Vaccination began 4-6 weeks post radiotherapy alone, or with temozolomide cycles. Most patients had radiochemotherapy with temozolomide before enrollment; others had one alone.

Generated by immunoSEQ multiplex PCR, the TCRdb table keeps only in-frame clones and is missing some. The sample records roughly 34,000 clones, more than 55% being singletons. As for time point: week 5, during vaccination. Vaccinated patients received 300 ug of mutant IDH1 20-mer peptide per dose, with topical imiquimod. Germline V gene lookup returns CDR1 SGHDT and CDR2 YYEEEE. This CDR3 spans 15 amino acids. With 5 bases clipped from V and 5 bases from J, the junction kept 8 bases outside the gene matches. This clone was seen only a few times. As yet, its antigen is unknown. The receptor's source is a woman between 18 and 29 years old with glioma. The sample consisted of PBMCs, taken from a glioma patient whose treatment included an IDH1 peptide vaccine. The chain uses TRBV5-6 and TRBJ2-1, with 9 bases aligning to TRBD2. The CDR3 coding sequence is TGTGCCAGCAGGTTAGCGGGAGAGCCCAACAATGAGCAGTTCTTC. Residues: CASRLAGEPNNEQFF.